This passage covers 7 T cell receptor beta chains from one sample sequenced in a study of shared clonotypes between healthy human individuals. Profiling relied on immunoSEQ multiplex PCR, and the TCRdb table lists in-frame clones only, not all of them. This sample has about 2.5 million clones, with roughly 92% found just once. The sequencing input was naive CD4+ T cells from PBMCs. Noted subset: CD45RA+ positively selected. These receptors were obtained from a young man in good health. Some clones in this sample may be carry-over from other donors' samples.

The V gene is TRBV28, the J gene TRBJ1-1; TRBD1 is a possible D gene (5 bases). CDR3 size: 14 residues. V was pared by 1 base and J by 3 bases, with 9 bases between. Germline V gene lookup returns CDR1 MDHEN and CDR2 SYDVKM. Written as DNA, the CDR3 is TGTGCCAGCAGTTTATCTCGGGACTACACTGAAGCTTTCTTT. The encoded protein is CASSLSRDYTEAFF.

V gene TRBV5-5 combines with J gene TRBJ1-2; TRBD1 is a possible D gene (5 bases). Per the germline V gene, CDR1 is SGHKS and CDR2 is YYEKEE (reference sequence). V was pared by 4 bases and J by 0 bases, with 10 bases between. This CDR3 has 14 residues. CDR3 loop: CASSPGAANYGYTF. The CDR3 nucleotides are TGTGCCAGCAGCCCCGGGGCGGCTAACTATGGCTACACCTTC. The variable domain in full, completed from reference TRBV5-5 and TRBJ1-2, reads DAGVTQSPTHLIKTRGQQVTLRCSPISGHKSVSWYQQVLGQGPQFIFQYYEKEERGRGNFPDRFSARQFPNYSSELNVNALLLGDSALYLCASSPGAANYGYTFGSGTRLTVV.

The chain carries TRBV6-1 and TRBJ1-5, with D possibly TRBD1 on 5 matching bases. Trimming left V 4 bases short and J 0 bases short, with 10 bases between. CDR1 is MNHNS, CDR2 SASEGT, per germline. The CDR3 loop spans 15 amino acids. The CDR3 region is CASSVFTGSNQPQHF. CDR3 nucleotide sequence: TGTGCCAGCAGTGTCTTTACAGGTAGCAATCAGCCCCAGCATTTT.

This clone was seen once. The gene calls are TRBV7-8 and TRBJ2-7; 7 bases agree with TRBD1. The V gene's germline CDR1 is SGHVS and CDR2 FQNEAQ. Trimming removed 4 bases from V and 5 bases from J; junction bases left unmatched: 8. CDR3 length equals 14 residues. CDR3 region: CASSSQGVGNEQYF. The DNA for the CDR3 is TGTGCCAGCAGCTCCCAGGGGGTAGGAAACGAGCAGTACTTC.

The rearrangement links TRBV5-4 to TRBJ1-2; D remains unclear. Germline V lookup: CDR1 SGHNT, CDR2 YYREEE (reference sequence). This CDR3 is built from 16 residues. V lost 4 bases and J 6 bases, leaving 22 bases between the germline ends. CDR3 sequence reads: CASSQDLTDRVDGYTF. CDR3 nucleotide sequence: TGTGCCAGCAGCCAAGATCTGACGGATAGGGTGGATGGCTACACCTTC.

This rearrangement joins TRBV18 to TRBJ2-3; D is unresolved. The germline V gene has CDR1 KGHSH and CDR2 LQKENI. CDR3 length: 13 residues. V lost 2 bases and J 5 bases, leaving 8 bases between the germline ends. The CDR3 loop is CASSPDRGDTQYF. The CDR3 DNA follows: TGTGCCAGCTCACCAGATCGTGGAGATACGCAGTATTTT.

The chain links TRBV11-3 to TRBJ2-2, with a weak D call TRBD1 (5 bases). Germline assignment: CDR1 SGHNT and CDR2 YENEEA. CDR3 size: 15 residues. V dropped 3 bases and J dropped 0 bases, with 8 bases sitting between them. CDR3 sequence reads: CASSFGQTNTGELFF. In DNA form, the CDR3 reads TGTGCCAGCAGCTTCGGACAAACGAACACCGGGGAGCTGTTTTTT.